The 8 T cell receptor beta chains in this list originate from one sample, sequenced in a study of blood T cell repertoires in COVID-19. Here immunoSEQ multiplex PCR was the method, and the copy in TCRdb shows in-frame clones only, minus some. The top ten clones hold more than 0.95% of a sample with 250,000 or so clones, around 89% of them seen once. Sequenced material: peripheral blood. These receptors all come from a woman aged 40 to 55 who had recovered from COVID-19.

Only one count was recorded for this clone. This chain connects TRBV9 to TRBJ2-7, with 9 bases that match TRBD2. This CDR3 comprises 13 residues. Germline CDR1 SGDLS, CDR2 YYNGEE. The V and J ends lost 6 bases and 6 bases, in that order; junction bases with no gene match: 7. The CDR3 region is CASTSGIIGEQYF. DNA of the CDR3: TGTGCCAGCACTAGCGGGATAATTGGCGAGCAGTACTTC.

V gene TRBV18 combines with J gene TRBJ1-5, with 7 positions matching TRBD1. The CDR3 extends over 14 amino acids. V shed 10 bases, J shed 4 bases, and the junction held 10 bases outside the gene matches. In germline, CDR1 is KGHSH, CDR2 LQKENI. DNA of the CDR3: TGTGCCACTACCAGGGGACAGATTAATCAGCCCCAGCATTTT. Translated: CATTRGQINQPQHF.

The sample holds many counts of this clone. The rearrangement uses TRBV25-1 and TRBJ2-5; 7 bases are shared with TRBD1. The germline V gene encodes CDR1 MGHDK and CDR2 SYGVNS. CDR3 length: 16 residues. The V and J ends lost 4 bases and 5 bases, in that order; junction bases with no gene match: 13. The CDR3 region is CASSAPTGAPSETQYF. The CDR3 DNA reads as TGTGCCAGCAGTGCCCCCACAGGGGCGCCAAGCGAGACCCAGTACTTC.

The rearrangement uses TRBV7-9 and TRBJ1-2; no clear D gene. The CDR3 has 13 amino acids. Germline loops: CDR1 SEHNR, CDR2 FQNEAQ (reference sequence). The ends were cut back, 1 base at V and 4 bases at J, with 7 bases in the middle. CDR3 nucleotides: TGTGCCAGCAGCTTAGGCAAACTCTATGGCTACACCTTC. Protein product: CASSLGKLYGYTF.

This clone was seen once. The genes are TRBV15 and TRBJ1-1, with TRBD1 as a possible D gene (5 bases). V was clipped by 11 bases and J by 1 base, with 14 bases between them. The germline V gene encodes CDR1 LNHNV and CDR2 YYDKDF (reference sequence). The CDR3 loop spans 13 amino acids. The DNA of the CDR3 is TGTGCCGTACGGTGGGGCCCGAACACTGAAGCTTTCTTT. This sequence encodes CAVRWGPNTEAFF. The full variable domain, with the rest looked up from reference TRBV15 and TRBJ1-1, is DAMVIQNPRYQVTQFGKPVTLSCSQTLNHNVMYWYQQKSSQAPKLLFHYYDKDFNNEADTPDNFQSRRPNTSFCFLDIRSPGLGDTAMYLCAVRWGPNTEAFFGQGTRLTVV.

Only a few counts were recorded for this clone. The genes are TRBV11-1 and TRBJ1-1, with a tentative D call TRBD1 (5 bases). V lost 1 base and J 6 bases, leaving 9 bases between the germline ends. Germline V gene lookup returns CDR1 SGHAT and CDR2 FQDESV (reference sequence). There are 13 residues in the CDR3. The CDR3 region has the DNA TGTGCCAGCAGCTTAGATAGGGGTCCTGAAGCTTTCTTT. Protein product: CASSLDRGPEAFF.

The chain couples TRBV6-2 or TRBV6-3 to TRBJ1-5; 8 positions match TRBD1. This CDR3 comprises 16 residues. With V trimmed by 2 bases and J by 2 bases, 5 bases remained unmatched. Germline V CDR1 and CDR2: MNHEY, SVGEGT. The CDR3 DNA reads as TGTGCCAGCAGTTACACCAGGACAGGGCGCAATCAGCCCCAGCATTTT. It translates to CASSYTRTGRNQPQHF.

This chain joins TRBV18 and TRBJ2-1; 8 nucleotides align to TRBD1. Trimming at V came to 4 bases and at J to 9 bases, leaving 2 bases not matched to a gene. CDR1 is KGHSH and CDR2 is LQKENI in the germline V gene. The CDR3 contains 12 residues. The CDR3: CASSQQGGEQFF. CDR3 sequence (DNA): TGTGCCAGCTCACAACAGGGGGGTGAGCAGTTCTTC.